This passage covers 10 T cell receptor beta chains from one sample sequenced in a study of cytomegalovirus exposure and HLA in healthy donors. Generated by immunoSEQ multiplex PCR, the TCRdb table keeps only in-frame clones and is missing some. The sample records about 400,000 clones, roughly 90% being singletons. Specimen: PBMCs. The source is a woman between 18 and 29 years old in good health and CMV-seronegative.

As concerns this clone: Other DNA variants within this sample encode the same CDR3. Written as DNA, the CDR3 is TGTGCCACCAGCAGAGATAGGGGCTCTGGAAACACCATATATTTT. This gives the protein CATSRDRGSGNTIYF. V and J are TRBV15 and TRBJ1-3; TRBD1 is a possible D gene (5 bases). This CDR3 has 15 residues. The germline V gene has CDR1 LNHNV and CDR2 YYDKDF (reference sequence). Trimming left V 0 bases short and J 0 bases short, with 6 bases between.

This clone has a handful of counts. The chain links TRBV15 to TRBJ2-7; D is ambiguous. Germline V gene sequence: CDR1 LNHNV, CDR2 YYDKDF (reference sequence). This CDR3 is 12 amino acids long. V gave up 2 bases and J gave up 2 bases, with 4 bases separating them. For the CDR3, the DNA is TGTGCCACCAGCAGACTTGCCTACGAGCAGTACTTC. It translates to CATSRLAYEQYF.

For this clone: This same CDR3 is encoded by further DNA sequences in the sample. This rearrangement joins TRBV27 to TRBJ2-1; 10 positions match TRBD2. Germline V lookup: CDR1 MNHEY, CDR2 SMNVEV (reference sequence). The CDR3 is made up of 16 amino acids. V was clipped by 0 bases and J by 4 bases; unmatched bases: 3. This chain's CDR3 is CASSLSLAGGYNEQFF. CDR3 DNA sequence: TGTGCCAGCAGTTTATCATTAGCGGGGGGTTACAATGAGCAGTTCTTC.

This chain links TRBV5-1 with TRBJ1-2; 7 bases match TRBD1. CDR1 is SGHRS and CDR2 is YFSETQ in the germline V gene. The CDR3 has 18 amino acids. With 4 bases clipped from V and 4 bases from J, the junction kept 19 bases outside the gene matches. The CDR3 nucleotides are TGCGCCAGCAGCCCGCGCGCAGGGGGTGAAAGTGTCGGCTATGGCTACACCTTC. It yields the protein CASSPRAGGESVGYGYTF.

The chain links TRBV7-9 to TRBJ1-1; perhaps TRBD1 as D (5 bases). The CDR3 spans 15 residues. From germline, CDR1 is SEHNR and CDR2 FQNEAQ (reference sequence). V was clipped by 5 bases and J by 6 bases, with 19 bases between them. The CDR3 sequence: CASSPPYGGRAEAFF. CDR3 bases: TGTGCCAGCAGCCCTCCCTACGGGGGAAGGGCTGAAGCTTTCTTT.

V and J are TRBV28 and TRBJ2-3; 9 bases are a match to TRBD1. This CDR3 is built from 14 residues. V gave up 7 bases and J gave up 6 bases; unmatched junction bases: 8. CDR1 MDHEN and CDR2 SYDVKM come from the germline V gene. In DNA, the CDR3 is TGTGCCAGCACGCCCTCAACAGGGGGCGATACGCAGTATTTT. This codes for CASTPSTGGDTQYF.

The chain employs TRBV7-2 and TRBJ2-7, with D perhaps matching TRBD1 (6 bases). Trimming cost V 5 bases and J 2 bases, with 16 bases left between them. The V gene's germline CDR1 is SGHTA and CDR2 FQGNSA. The CDR3 loop spans 15 amino acids. CDR3 region: CASSLRYRATYEQYF. The CDR3 DNA reads as TGTGCCAGCAGCCTCCGGTACAGGGCAACCTACGAGCAGTACTTC.

This clone was seen only a few times. V gene TRBV13 combines with J gene TRBJ2-2, with a tentative D call TRBD2 (5 bases). The germline V and J ends were trimmed by 5 bases and 3 bases, with 10 bases remaining between them. The germline gives CDR1 PRHDT, CDR2 FYEKMQ (reference sequence). The CDR3 sequence is 14 residues long. CDR3 sequence (DNA): TGTGCCAGCAGCGTGCGGACTTACACCGGGGAGCTGTTTTTT. Its protein is CASSVRTYTGELFF.

The genes are TRBV6-5 and TRBJ2-3, with 7 bases fitting TRBD1. Germline V CDR1 and CDR2: MNHEY, SVGAGI. Losses at the gene ends were 5 bases for V and 0 bases for J; bases not matched to a gene: 5. The CDR3 sequence is 15 residues long. Written as DNA, the CDR3 is TGTGCCAGCAGTCGGGACAGACTTAGCACAGATACGCAGTATTTT. Translation: CASSRDRLSTDTQYF.

The chain carries TRBV27 and TRBJ1-5; D remains unclear. The V gene's germline CDR1 is MNHEY and CDR2 SMNVEV (reference sequence). This CDR3 has 15 amino acids. V dropped 3 bases and J dropped 2 bases, with 11 bases sitting between them. The CDR3 spells CASSFTYQGNQPQHF. The CDR3 DNA reads as TGTGCCAGCAGTTTTACATACCAGGGCAATCAGCCCCAGCATTTT.